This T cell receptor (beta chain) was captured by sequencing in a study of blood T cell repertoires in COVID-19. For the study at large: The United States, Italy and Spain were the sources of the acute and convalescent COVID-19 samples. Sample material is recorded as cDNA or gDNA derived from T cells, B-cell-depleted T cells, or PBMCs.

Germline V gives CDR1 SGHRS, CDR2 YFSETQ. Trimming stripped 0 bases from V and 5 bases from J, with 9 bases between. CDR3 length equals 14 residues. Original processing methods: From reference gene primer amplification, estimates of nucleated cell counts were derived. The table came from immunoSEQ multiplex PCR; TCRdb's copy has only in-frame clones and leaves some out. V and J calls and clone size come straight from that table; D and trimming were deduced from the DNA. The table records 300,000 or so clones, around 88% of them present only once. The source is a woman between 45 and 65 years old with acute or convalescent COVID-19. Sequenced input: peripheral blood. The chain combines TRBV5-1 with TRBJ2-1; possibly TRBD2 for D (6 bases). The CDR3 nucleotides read TGCGCCAGCAGCTTGGCGGGAGAGGACAATGAGCAGTTCTTC. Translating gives CASSLAGEDNEQFF.